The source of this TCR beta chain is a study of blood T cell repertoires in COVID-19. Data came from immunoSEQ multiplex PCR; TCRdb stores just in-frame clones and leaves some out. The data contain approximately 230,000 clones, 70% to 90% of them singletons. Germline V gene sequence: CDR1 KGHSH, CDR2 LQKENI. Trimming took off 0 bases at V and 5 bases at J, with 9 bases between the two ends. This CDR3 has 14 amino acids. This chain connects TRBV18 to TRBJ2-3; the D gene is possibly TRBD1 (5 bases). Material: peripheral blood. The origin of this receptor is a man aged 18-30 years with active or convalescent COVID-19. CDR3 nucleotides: TGTGCCAGCTCACCACCTCCGCAGGGAGATACGCAGTATTTT. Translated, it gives CASSPPPQGDTQYF. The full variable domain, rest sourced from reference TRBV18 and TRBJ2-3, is NAGVMQNPRHLVRRRGQEARLRCSPMKGHSHVYWYRQLPEEGLKFMVYLQKENIIDESGMPKERFSAEFPKEGPSILRIQQVVRGDSAAYFCASSPPPQGDTQYFGPGTRLTVL.